The 12 T cell receptor beta chains below were found in one sample sequenced in a study of blood T cell repertoires in COVID-19. Method: immunoSEQ multiplex PCR; TCRdb's copy keeps in-frame clones and lacks some. The repertoire has 100,000 to 150,000 clones, roughly 88% of them found once; the top ten carry about 2%. Material for sequencing was peripheral blood. Source of these receptors: a man between 65 and 85 years old with active COVID-19.

The chain recombines TRBV7-9 with TRBJ2-7, with 9 bases identical to TRBD1. The CDR3 contains 14 residues. V shed 4 bases, J shed 2 bases, and the junction held 3 bases outside the gene matches. From germline, CDR1 is SEHNR and CDR2 FQNEAQ (reference sequence). DNA for the CDR3: TGTGCCAGCAGCTCACGGGACAGGGCCTACGAGCAGTACTTC. It is translated as CASSSRDRAYEQYF.

This clone was counted a single time. This chain connects TRBV6-6 to TRBJ1-3; 7 nucleotides agree with TRBD1. Germline-derived CDR1 and CDR2 are MNHNY and SVGAGI (reference sequence). The CDR3 loop spans 15 amino acids. V shed 2 bases and J 0 bases; nucleotides not matched to a gene: 1. CDR3 bases: TGTGCCAGCAGTTACGGGACAGTCTCTGGAAACACCATATATTTT. Translation: CASSYGTVSGNTIYF.

The chain is built from TRBV11-3 and TRBJ2-7; the match to TRBD2 covers 11 bases. Looked up from germline, CDR1 is SGHNT and CDR2 is YENEEA. Losses at the gene ends were 4 bases for V and 6 bases for J; bases not matched to a gene: 5. There are 14 residues in the CDR3. Here the CDR3 DNA reads TGTGCCAGCAGCTATAGCGGGAGGGGGTCCGAGCAGTACTTC. Translated: CASSYSGRGSEQYF.

The V and J genes are TRBV11-2 and TRBJ2-1, with TRBD1 matching 8 bases. Germline V CDR1 and CDR2: SGHAT, FQNNGV. The CDR3 runs 15 residues. J gave up 7 bases and V 5 bases, and 10 bases lay outside the gene matches. This CDR3 is CASSPRTGFGNEQFF. CDR3 coding DNA: TGTGCCAGCAGCCCCCGGACAGGGTTTGGGAATGAGCAGTTCTTC.

The chain uses TRBV12-3 or TRBV12-4 and TRBJ1-1; D gene ambiguous. V was clipped by 3 bases and J by 7 bases, with 9 bases between them. This CDR3 has 12 residues. For the CDR3, the DNA is TGTGCCAGCAGTTTTGGCCTCATTGAAGCTTTCTTT. The encoded protein is CASSFGLIEAFF.

V is TRBV28 and J is TRBJ2-1; D might be TRBD2 (5 bases). Deletions cut 5 bases from V and 6 bases from J, with 20 bases between. The germline V gene has CDR1 MDHEN and CDR2 SYDVKM. The CDR3 length is 16 residues. The chain's CDR3 is CASSPRLTLAFNEQFF. CDR3 coding DNA: TGTGCCAGCAGTCCCCGTTTAACCCTAGCCTTCAATGAGCAGTTCTTC.

This clone occurred once. The chain combines TRBV18 with TRBJ2-7, with 9 bases fitting TRBD2. V lost 3 bases to trimming and J lost 6 bases; unmatched junction nucleotides: 3. Per the germline V gene, CDR1 is KGHSH and CDR2 is LQKENI. The CDR3 loop spans 13 amino acids. The CDR3 sequence is CASSPAGGIEQYF. The CDR3 nucleotides are TGTGCCAGCTCACCGGCGGGAGGGATCGAGCAGTACTTC. The complete variable domain, with remaining parts taken from reference TRBV18 and TRBJ2-7, reads NAGVMQNPRHLVRRRGQEARLRCSPMKGHSHVYWYRQLPEEGLKFMVYLQKENIIDESGMPKERFSAEFPKEGPSILRIQQVVRGDSAAYFCASSPAGGIEQYFGPGTRLTVT.

The chain joins TRBV7-9 to TRBJ2-7, with D maybe TRBD1 (7 bases). V was clipped by 5 bases and J by 2 bases, with 16 bases between them. The CDR3 totals 15 residues. The germline V gene encodes CDR1 SEHNR and CDR2 FQNEAQ (reference sequence). The CDR3: CASSPGGLLTYEQYF. Written as DNA, the CDR3 is TGTGCCAGCAGCCCAGGGGGGCTACTCACCTACGAGCAGTACTTC.

The chain combines TRBV29-1 with TRBJ1-1, with 8 bases matching TRBD1. This CDR3 is 14 amino acids long. The trim removed 7 bases at V and 5 bases at J, leaving 12 bases unmatched. Per the germline V gene, CDR1 is SQVTM and CDR2 is ANQGSEA. The CDR3 here is CSARTGPKGTEAFF. The CDR3, as DNA: TGCAGCGCCCGGACAGGGCCGAAGGGTACTGAAGCTTTCTTT.

The chain joins TRBV30 to TRBJ1-1, with 7 bases identical to TRBD1. The CDR3 loop spans 15 amino acids. Trimming took 3 bases from V and 8 from J; bases not matched to a gene: 15. CDR1 is GTSNPN, CDR2 SVGIG, per germline (reference sequence). CDR3 residues: CAWSGGGTVAREAFF. CDR3 bases: TGTGCCTGGAGCGGAGGGGGGACAGTGGCTAGGGAAGCTTTCTTT.

This chain joins TRBV24-1 and TRBJ2-5; 7 bases map to TRBD2. The CDR3 runs 15 residues. The V gene's germline CDR1 is KGHDR and CDR2 SFDVKD. Germline trimming cut 3 bases from V and 7 bases from J; bases unmatched to any gene: 10. The CDR3 DNA reads TGTGCCACCAGTGATGCCCGGGAGGCCGGGGGGACCCAGTACTTC. It encodes CATSDAREAGGTQYF.

The V call is TRBV4-1, the J call TRBJ2-1; 7 positions agree with TRBD1. V lost 4 bases, J lost 8 bases, and 8 bases stayed unmatched. Germline CDR1 and CDR2: MGHRA and YSYEKL. The CDR3 is 14 amino acids. CDR3 protein: CASSPRTGFDEQFF. The CDR3 DNA sequence: TGCGCCAGCAGCCCCCGGACAGGTTTCGATGAGCAGTTCTTC.